The clone carrying this T cell receptor (beta chain) was seen many times. The antigen remains undetermined. With 10-nucleotide random UMIs, 5'RACE was used to make the cDNA. MiXCR, applied by TCRdb to the 5' RACE reads, yields one record per CDR3 protein. Of 69,000 or so distinct CDR3 sequences listed, roughly 4.5% are singletons. The sample is drawn from a study of neurological immune-mediated disorders. Overall study findings and caveats: Multiple sclerosis patients had less TCR clonal expansion than even healthy controls, unlike HTLV-1-associated myelopathy. Private repertoires in all groups were suggested, as expanded clones shared no CDR3 amino acid sequences across subjects.

Germline lookup yields CDR1 DFQATT and CDR2 SNEGSKA (reference sequence). The CDR3 totals 15 residues. The V and J ends lost 5 bases and 1 base, in that order; junction bases with no gene match: 10. Sequencing was done on a sample of PBMCs. V usage is TRBV20-1 and J usage is TRBJ1-1; 7 bases agree with TRBD1. This sequence originates from a woman aged 70-85 years with multiple sclerosis. In DNA, the CDR3 is TGCAGTGCTCCGCCCAGACAGGGCAAGAACACTGAAGCTTTCTTT. As protein: CSAPPRQGKNTEAFF.